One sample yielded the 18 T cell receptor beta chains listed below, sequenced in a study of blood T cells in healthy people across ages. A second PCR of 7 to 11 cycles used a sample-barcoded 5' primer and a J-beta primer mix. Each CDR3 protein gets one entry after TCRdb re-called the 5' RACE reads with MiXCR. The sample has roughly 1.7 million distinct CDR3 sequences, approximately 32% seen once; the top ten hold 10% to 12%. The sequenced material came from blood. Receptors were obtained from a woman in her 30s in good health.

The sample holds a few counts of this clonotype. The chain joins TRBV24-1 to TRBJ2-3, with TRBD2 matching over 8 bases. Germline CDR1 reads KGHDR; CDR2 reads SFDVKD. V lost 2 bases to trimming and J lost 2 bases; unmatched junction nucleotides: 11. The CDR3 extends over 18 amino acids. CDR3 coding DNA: TGTGCCACCAGTGATTCCTTGACCCCGGGAGGGGTCACAGATACGCAGTATTTT. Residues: CATSDSLTPGGVTDTQYF.

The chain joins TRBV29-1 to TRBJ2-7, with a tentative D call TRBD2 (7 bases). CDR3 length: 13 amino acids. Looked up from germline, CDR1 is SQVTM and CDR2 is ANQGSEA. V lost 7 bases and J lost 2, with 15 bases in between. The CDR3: CSAGGGGPYEQYF. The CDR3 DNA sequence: TGCAGCGCCGGGGGAGGGGGGCCCTACGAGCAGTACTTC.

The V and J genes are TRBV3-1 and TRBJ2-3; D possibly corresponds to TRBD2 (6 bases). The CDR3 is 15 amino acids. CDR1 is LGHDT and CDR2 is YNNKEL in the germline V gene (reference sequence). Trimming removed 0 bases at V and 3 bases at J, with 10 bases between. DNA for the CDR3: TGTGCCAGCAGCCAAGATCCGACTAGAACAGATACGCAGTATTTT. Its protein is CASSQDPTRTDTQYF.

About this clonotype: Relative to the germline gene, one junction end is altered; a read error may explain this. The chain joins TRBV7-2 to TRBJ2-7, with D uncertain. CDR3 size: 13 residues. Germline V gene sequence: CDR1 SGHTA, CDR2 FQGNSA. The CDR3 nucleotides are TGTGCCGGCAGCCACTCTACCGGCTACGAGCAGTACTTC. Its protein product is CAGSHSTGYEQYF.

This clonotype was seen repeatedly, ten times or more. CDR3 loop: CASSQEQGDGYTF. The CDR3 region has the DNA TGCGCCAGCAGCCAAGAACAGGGGGATGGCTACACCTTC. The rearrangement joins TRBV4-1 to TRBJ1-2, with 8 bases fitting TRBD1. The CDR3 has 13 amino acids. The germline V gene has CDR1 MGHRA and CDR2 YSYEKL. V shed 0 bases, J shed 6 bases, and the junction held 0 bases outside the gene matches.

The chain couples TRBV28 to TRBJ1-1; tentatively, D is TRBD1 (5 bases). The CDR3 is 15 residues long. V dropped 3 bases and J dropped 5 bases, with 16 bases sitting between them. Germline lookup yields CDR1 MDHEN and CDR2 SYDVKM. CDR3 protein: CASSLDGMKGTEAFF. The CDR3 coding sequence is TGTGCCAGCAGTTTGGACGGGATGAAGGGGACTGAAGCTTTCTTT. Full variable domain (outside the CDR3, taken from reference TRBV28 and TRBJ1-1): DVKVTQSSRYLVKRTGEKVFLECVQDMDHENMFWYRQDPGLGLRLIYFSYDVKMKEKGDIPEGYSVSREKKERFSLILESASTNQTSMYLCASSLDGMKGTEAFFGQGTRLTVV.

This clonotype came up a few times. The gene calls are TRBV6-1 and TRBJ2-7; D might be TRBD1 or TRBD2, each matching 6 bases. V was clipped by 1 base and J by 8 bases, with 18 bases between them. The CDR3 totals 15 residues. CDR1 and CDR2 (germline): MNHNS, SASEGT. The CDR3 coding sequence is TGTGCCAGCAGTGAAGAGGGGGGATCGCCGGGAAAGCAGTACTTC. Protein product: CASSEEGGSPGKQYF.

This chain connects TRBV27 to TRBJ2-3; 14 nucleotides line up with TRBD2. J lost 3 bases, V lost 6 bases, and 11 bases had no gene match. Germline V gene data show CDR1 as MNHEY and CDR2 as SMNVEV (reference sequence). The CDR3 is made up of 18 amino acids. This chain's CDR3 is CASSPGLAGARRTDTQYF. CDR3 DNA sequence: TGTGCCAGCAGCCCGGGACTAGCGGGAGCAAGGAGGACAGATACGCAGTATTTT.

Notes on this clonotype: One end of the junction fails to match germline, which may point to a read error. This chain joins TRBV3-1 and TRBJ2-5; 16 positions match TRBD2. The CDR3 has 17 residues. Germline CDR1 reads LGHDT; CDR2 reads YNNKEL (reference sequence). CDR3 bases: TGTGCCAGCAGCTCAGGGACTAGCGGGGGGGTTCCAGAGACCCTGTACTTC. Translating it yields CASSSGTSGGVPETLYF.

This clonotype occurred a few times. The CDR3 spells CASRSPTGRQTDTQYF. DNA of the CDR3: TGTGCCAGCAGGAGTCCCACCGGGAGACAGACAGATACGCAGTATTTT. The chain is built from TRBV6-1 and TRBJ2-3; possibly TRBD2 for D (6 bases). The V and J ends lost 6 bases and 3 bases respectively, with 19 bases between them. The germline CDR1 and CDR2 sequences are MNHNS and SASEGT. The CDR3 totals 16 residues.

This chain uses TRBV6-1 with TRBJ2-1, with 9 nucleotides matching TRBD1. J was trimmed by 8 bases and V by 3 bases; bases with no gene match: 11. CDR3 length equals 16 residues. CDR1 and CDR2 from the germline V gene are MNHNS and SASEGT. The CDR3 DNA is TGTGCCAGCAGTGACCGACAGGGGGTACCAAACGATGAGCAGTTCTTC. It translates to CASSDRQGVPNDEQFF.

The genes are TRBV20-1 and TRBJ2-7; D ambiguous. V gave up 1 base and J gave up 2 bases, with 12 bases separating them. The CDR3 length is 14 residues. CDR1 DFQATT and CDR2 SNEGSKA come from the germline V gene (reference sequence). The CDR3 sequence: CSARARAPAYEQYF. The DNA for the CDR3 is TGCAGTGCTAGAGCTAGGGCGCCGGCCTACGAGCAGTACTTC.

In DNA form, the CDR3 reads TGTGCCAGCAGCCAACCCCAGGGGACAGGGAATGAAAAACTGTTTTTT. It codes for CASSQPQGTGNEKLFF. The chain links TRBV4-2 to TRBJ1-4; 9 bases are shared with TRBD1. The CDR3 has 16 amino acids. CDR1 is LGHNA, CDR2 YNFKEQ, per germline. V was pared by 2 bases and J by 5 bases, with 6 bases of the junction left unmatched.

The CDR3, as DNA: TGTGCCAGCAGTGTCCGGGACGACTGGGTCGGGGAGCTGTTTTTT. This encodes CASSVRDDWVGELFF. The rearrangement links TRBV2 to TRBJ2-2, with D perhaps being TRBD1 or TRBD2 (5 bases each). The ends were cut back, 4 bases at V and 7 bases at J, with 16 bases in the middle. Germline V lookup: CDR1 SNHLY, CDR2 FYNNEI. The CDR3 length is 15 residues.

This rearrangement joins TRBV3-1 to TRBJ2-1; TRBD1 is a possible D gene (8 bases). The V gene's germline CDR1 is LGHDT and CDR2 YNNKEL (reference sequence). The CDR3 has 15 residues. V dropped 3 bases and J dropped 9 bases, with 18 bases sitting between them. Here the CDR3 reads CASSQPVNRGGEQFF. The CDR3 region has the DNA TGTGCCAGCAGCCAGCCCGTAAACAGGGGGGGTGAGCAGTTCTTC.

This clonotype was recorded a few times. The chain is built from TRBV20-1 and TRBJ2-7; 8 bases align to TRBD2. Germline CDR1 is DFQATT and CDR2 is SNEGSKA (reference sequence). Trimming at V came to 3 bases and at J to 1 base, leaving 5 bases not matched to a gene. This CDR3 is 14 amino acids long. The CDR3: CSASNAGGSYEQYF. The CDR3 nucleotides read TGCAGTGCTAGCAACGCGGGGGGATCCTACGAGCAGTACTTC.

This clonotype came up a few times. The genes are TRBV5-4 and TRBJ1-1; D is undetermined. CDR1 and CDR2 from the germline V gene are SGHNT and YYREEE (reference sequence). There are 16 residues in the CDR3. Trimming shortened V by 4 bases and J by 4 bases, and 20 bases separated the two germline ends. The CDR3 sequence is CASSPQMEGRSTEAFF. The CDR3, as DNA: TGTGCCAGCAGCCCACAAATGGAGGGTCGGAGCACTGAAGCTTTCTTT. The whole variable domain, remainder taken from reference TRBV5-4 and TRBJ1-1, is ETGVTQSPTHLIKTRGQQVTLRCSSQSGHNTVSWYQQALGQGPQFIFQYYREEENGRGNFPPRFSGLQFPNYSSELNVNALELDDSALYLCASSPQMEGRSTEAFFGQGTRLTVV.

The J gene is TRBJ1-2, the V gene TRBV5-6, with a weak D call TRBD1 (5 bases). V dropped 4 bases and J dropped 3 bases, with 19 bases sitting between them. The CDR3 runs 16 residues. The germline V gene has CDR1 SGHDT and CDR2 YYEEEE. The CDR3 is CASSPGGTGGHYGYTF. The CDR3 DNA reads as TGTGCCAGCAGCCCGGGGGGTACCGGCGGGCACTATGGCTACACCTTC.